Below, 28 T cell receptor beta chains from the same sample are listed, as sequenced in a study of T cells in Graves' hyperthyroidism and ophthalmopathy (dated by TCRdb to between 2017 and 2020). The library was produced with multiplex PCR. The listed sequencing device is Illumina HiSeq 2000. Amplification of TCR beta CDR3 regions was carried out from RNA transcripts. A first-round RT-PCR of the TCR CDR3 used the HTBI primer set with the Qiagen OneStep RT-PCR kit. TCRdb's own reprocessing of the public reads used fastp at Q25 and MiXCR and kept productive beta chains. Entries that share a CDR3 protein sequence are merged under the most common genes and DNA. The sample records roughly 420,000 distinct CDR3 sequences, approximately 15% of which are singletons. The ten most abundant clones make up over 12% of the sample. The sequenced material came from blood. The receptors originated from a woman aged 18-29 years with Graves' hyperthyroidism.

This clonotype was counted at least ten times. V usage is TRBV6-1 and J usage is TRBJ1-2, with D possibly matching TRBD1 (5 bases). The germline V gene has CDR1 MNHNS and CDR2 SASEGT. The CDR3 has 15 amino acids. Trimming cost V 5 bases and J 2 bases, with 15 bases left between them. In nucleotides, the CDR3 is TGTGCCAGCAGTTCCCACAGGATTACCAACTATGGCTACACCTTC. The encoded protein is CASSSHRITNYGYTF.

This clonotype was observed at least ten times. The gene calls are TRBV27 and TRBJ2-3, with 8 bases fitting TRBD2. This CDR3 is built from 17 residues. The V gene end was trimmed by 9 bases and the J gene end by 2 bases; junction bases not matched to a gene: 16. CDR1 and CDR2 (germline): MNHEY, SMNVEV (reference sequence). The CDR3 sequence: CASHLTPGGGTTDTQYF. The DNA for the CDR3 is TGTGCCAGTCACCTCACCCCCGGGGGGGGGACCACAGATACGCAGTATTTT.

This clonotype has a count of ten or more. The chain combines TRBV7-6 with TRBJ1-1; TRBD1 matches at 12 bases. V lost 5 bases to trimming and J lost 4 bases; unmatched junction nucleotides: 8. CDR3 length equals 16 residues. Per germline, CDR1 SGHVS and CDR2 FNYEAQ. CDR3 amino acids: CASSAGQGARGTEAFF. The CDR3 nucleotides read TGTGCCAGCAGCGCGGGACAGGGGGCGCGGGGCACTGAAGCTTTCTTT. The variable domain in full, with the rest retrieved from reference TRBV7-6 and TRBJ1-1, is GAGVSQSPRYKVTKRGQDVALRCDPISGHVSLYWYRQALGQGPEFLTYFNYEAQQDKSGLPNDRFSAERPEGSISTLTIQRTEQRDSAMYRCASSAGQGARGTEAFFGQGTRLTVV.

Points on this clonotype: A much larger clone differs from this one at a single base, so this may be a read error. This chain connects TRBV9 to TRBJ2-7; D remains unclear. Gene TRBJ2-1 matches the end of the DNA better, so the J call may be wrong. Germline V gene lookup returns CDR1 SGDLS and CDR2 YYNGEE. The CDR3 loop spans 14 amino acids. This chain's CDR3 is CASISRANTYEQFF. The CDR3 DNA sequence: TGTGCCAGCATATCCCGGGCCAACACCTACGAGCAGTTCTTC.

This clonotype was observed at least ten times. V is TRBV27 and J is TRBJ2-3; D assignment may be TRBD1 or TRBD2 (5 bases each). The germline CDR1 and CDR2 sequences are MNHEY and SMNVEV (reference sequence). V shed 3 bases and J shed 5 bases, with 9 bases lying between them. This CDR3 comprises 13 residues. CDR3 bases: TGTGCCAGCAGTTTCCGGGACGGAGATACGCAGTATTTT. It codes for CASSFRDGDTQYF.

Turning to this clonotype: This may stem from a read error, because a much larger clone lies one nucleotide away. The V gene is TRBV24-1, the J gene TRBJ1-3; 9 bases line up with TRBD1. Germline CDR1 is KGHDR and CDR2 is SFDVKD. This CDR3 contains 15 residues. CDR3 loop: CATRDSGTGGNTIYF. The CDR3, as DNA: TGTGCCACCAGGGATTCCGGGACAGGGGGAAACACCATATATTTT.

This clonotype was recorded at least ten times. CDR3 residues: CASSRPRTRRETQYF. CDR3 coding DNA: TGTGCCAGCAGTAGACCAAGGACTCGTCGAGAGACCCAGTACTTC. V gene TRBV6-2 or TRBV6-3 combines with J gene TRBJ2-5, with D perhaps TRBD2 (5 bases). With 5 bases removed from V and 4 bases from J, the gap between germline ends came to 17 bases. There are 15 residues in the CDR3. CDR1 MNHEY and CDR2 SVGEGT come from the germline V gene.

This clonotype occurred many times. The V gene is TRBV3-1, the J gene TRBJ2-1; D is perhaps TRBD2 (5 bases). This CDR3 has 16 residues. Germline V gene sequence: CDR1 LGHDT, CDR2 YNNKEL (reference sequence). The V gene lost 0 bases and the J gene lost 5 bases, with 14 bases spanning the gap. The CDR3 DNA reads as TGTGCCAGCAGCCAAGACCGCCAGCGGATAAACAATGAGCAGTTCTTC. It encodes CASSQDRQRINNEQFF.

This clonotype was picked up many times. The chain recombines TRBV28 with TRBJ2-5, with TRBD2 matching 8 bases. This CDR3 spans 15 amino acids. The V gene end was trimmed by 8 bases and the J gene end by 3 bases; junction bases not matched to a gene: 11. In germline, CDR1 is MDHEN, CDR2 SYDVKM. The CDR3 DNA reads as TGTGCCAGCTCCTCGGGAGGGGGAGAGGAAGAGACCCAGTACTTC. Its translation is CASSSGGGEEETQYF.

This clonotype was picked up a small number of times. The V call is TRBV4-1, the J call TRBJ2-7, with 12 bases fitting TRBD2. V gave up 4 bases and J gave up 4 bases; unmatched junction bases: 14. CDR1 is MGHRA and CDR2 is YSYEKL in the germline V gene. CDR3 length: 18 residues. CDR3 loop: CASSLDPGLAGLVYEQYF. In DNA, the CDR3 is TGCGCCAGCAGCCTAGACCCCGGACTAGCGGGATTAGTATACGAGCAGTACTTC.

V and J are TRBV7-8 and TRBJ2-2; D is unclear. Looked up from germline, CDR1 is SGHVS and CDR2 is FQNEAQ. Deletions cut 2 bases from V and 4 bases from J, with 5 bases between. This CDR3 has 13 amino acids. Written as DNA, the CDR3 is TGTGCCAGCAGCTTATCCATCACCGGGGAGCTGTTTTTT. Its translation: CASSLSITGELFF.

This clonotype was recorded many times. The chain is built from TRBV5-1 and TRBJ2-7; 8 positions match TRBD1. With V trimmed by 5 bases and J by 3 bases, 7 bases remained unmatched. The CDR3 has 14 amino acids. Per germline, CDR1 SGHRS and CDR2 YFSETQ. As DNA, the CDR3 is TGCGCCAGCAGTCGGGGGACAGGATTCTACGAGCAGTACTTC. This encodes CASSRGTGFYEQYF.

On this clonotype itself: This may stem from a read error, because a much larger clone lies one nucleotide away. The chain has TRBV5-6 and TRBJ1-2; 7 nucleotides agree with TRBD1. Trimming cost V 4 bases and J 4 bases; bases outside gene matches: 4. CDR3 length: 13 amino acids. Germline assignment: CDR1 SGHDT and CDR2 YYEEEE. CDR3 nucleotide sequence: TGTGCCAGCAGCCGGGACAGCCCCTATGGCTACACCTTC. This encodes CASSRDSPYGYTF.

The chain joins TRBV27 to TRBJ2-1; D gene uncertain. Germline loops: CDR1 MNHEY, CDR2 SMNVEV (reference sequence). The CDR3 loop spans 14 amino acids. V was trimmed by 6 bases and J by 7 bases, leaving 16 bases between them. The CDR3 loop reads CASRVALEGNEQFF. The CDR3 nucleotides are TGTGCCAGCAGGGTAGCCCTCGAAGGGAATGAGCAGTTCTTC.

The chain carries TRBV20-1 and TRBJ1-5; D is perhaps TRBD1 (6 bases). Trimming took 5 bases from V and 1 from J, leaving 12 bases between them. From germline, CDR1 is DFQATT and CDR2 SNEGSKA (reference sequence). The CDR3 is 14 amino acids. CDR3 sequence (DNA): TGCAGTGCTGGTCAGGGGAGGAGCAATCAGCCCCAGCATTTT. This encodes CSAGQGRSNQPQHF.

The chain joins TRBV7-2 to TRBJ2-5; D not resolved. The CDR3 covers 14 residues. Germline CDR1 and CDR2: SGHTA and FQGNSA. Trimming left V 5 bases short and J 1 base short, with 11 bases between. The CDR3 loop is CASSPRWVQETQYF. CDR3 in DNA: TGTGCCAGCAGCCCCAGGTGGGTCCAAGAGACCCAGTACTTC.

The chain uses TRBV28 and TRBJ2-1, with 8 bases matching TRBD1. This CDR3 comprises 14 residues. The germline CDR1 and CDR2 sequences are MDHEN and SYDVKM. Trimming cost V 4 bases and J 10 bases; bases outside gene matches: 9. The CDR3 sequence is CASSSRTGLEEQFF. Here the CDR3 DNA reads TGTGCCAGCAGTTCCCGGACAGGGCTAGAGGAGCAGTTCTTC. Complete variable domain (other parts from reference TRBV28 and TRBJ2-1): DVKVTQSSRYLVKRTGEKVFLECVQDMDHENMFWYRQDPGLGLRLIYFSYDVKMKEKGDIPEGYSVSREKKERFSLILESASTNQTSMYLCASSSRTGLEEQFFGPGTRLTVL.

The chain is built from TRBV11-2 and TRBJ2-7; 8 nucleotides line up with TRBD2. Losses at the gene ends were 2 bases for V and 1 base for J; bases not matched to a gene: 7. The CDR3 totals 16 residues. In germline, CDR1 is SGHAT, CDR2 FQNNGV. The CDR3 bases are TGTGCCAGCAGCTTACAACCGGGACTAGGATCCTACGAGCAGTACTTC. Translation: CASSLQPGLGSYEQYF.

The V and J genes are TRBV19 and TRBJ1-1; tentative D call: TRBD1 (6 bases). Germline V gene data show CDR1 as LNHDA and CDR2 as SQIVND (reference sequence). V shed 1 base and J shed 1 base, with 13 bases lying between them. The CDR3 extends over 16 amino acids. The CDR3, as DNA: TGTGCCAGTAGTATAGTTGGGGGCACAGGGAACACTGAAGCTTTCTTT. This encodes CASSIVGGTGNTEAFF.

As concerns this clonotype: One end of the junction does not line up with germline, which may come from a read error. This chain uses TRBV28 with TRBJ2-5; possibly TRBD2 for D (6 bases). The germline V gene has CDR1 MDHEN and CDR2 SYDVKM. This CDR3 is 13 amino acids long. CDR3 nucleotide sequence: TGTGCCAGCGGTTTTAGACTAGAAGAGACCCAGTACTTC. Residues: CASGFRLEETQYF.

This clonotype was observed many times. The V and J genes are TRBV18 and TRBJ2-1; possibly TRBD2 for D (5 bases). The ends were cut back, 3 bases at V and 2 bases at J, with 11 bases in the middle. Germline values: CDR1 KGHSH, CDR2 LQKENI. This CDR3 has 15 residues. Written as DNA, the CDR3 is TGTGCCAGCTCACCGTCCGGACTTACCTACAATGAGCAGTTCTTC. Protein sequence: CASSPSGLTYNEQFF.

The table lists this clonotype with a few counts. The V call is TRBV7-6, the J call TRBJ2-3; no definite D call. The V end was cut by 0 bases, the J end by 5 bases, with 15 bases between. The CDR3 length is 16 residues. Per germline, CDR1 SGHVS and CDR2 FNYEAQ. CDR3 nucleotide sequence: TGTGCCAGCAGCTTAGCCTGGGGTGTCGGACGAGATACGCAGTATTTT. Translating it yields CASSLAWGVGRDTQYF. Full variable domain (remainder filled in from reference TRBV7-6 and TRBJ2-3): GAGVSQSPRYKVTKRGQDVALRCDPISGHVSLYWYRQALGQGPEFLTYFNYEAQQDKSGLPNDRFSAERPEGSISTLTIQRTEQRDSAMYRCASSLAWGVGRDTQYFGPGTRLTVL.

The chain carries TRBV15 and TRBJ1-5, with no clear D. This CDR3 has 13 residues. In germline, CDR1 is LNHNV, CDR2 YYDKDF (reference sequence). V gave up 1 base and J gave up 6 bases, with 7 bases separating them. The CDR3 region has the DNA TGTGCCACCAGCAGAGTGGGAAGTCAGCCCCAGCATTTT. Protein product: CATSRVGSQPQHF.

This clonotype was picked up one time. A much larger clone sits a single nucleotide away, making a read error possible. This chain connects TRBV10-2 to TRBJ1-1; D might be TRBD1 (5 bases). Germline V lookup: CDR1 WSHSY, CDR2 SAAADI. The ends were cut back, 4 bases at V and 2 bases at J, with 11 bases in the middle. The CDR3 has 14 residues. CDR3 coding DNA: TGCGCCAGCAGTGGGGGGGGAGGAAACACTGAAGCTTTCTTT. It is translated as CASSGGGGNTEAFF.

The genes are TRBV7-9 and TRBJ1-1; D is unresolved. This CDR3 has 11 residues. Trimming pared 5 bases from V and 6 bases from J, leaving 7 bases between. CDR1 is SEHNR, CDR2 FQNEAQ, per germline (reference sequence). The CDR3 spells CASSLKSEAFF. The DNA of the CDR3 is TGTGCCAGCAGCCTGAAGTCTGAAGCTTTCTTT.

This clonotype has a handful of counts. This chain links TRBV20-1 with TRBJ2-7; no clear D gene. The CDR3 covers 12 residues. Trimming left V 6 bases short and J 3 bases short, with 12 bases between. Germline V gene data show CDR1 as DFQATT and CDR2 as SNEGSKA (reference sequence). The CDR3 DNA sequence: TGCAGTGCATTGACGGATGGCTACGAGCAGTACTTC. Its translation: CSALTDGYEQYF.

The chain is built from TRBV6-1 and TRBJ2-3; 7 bases fit TRBD1. Germline trimming cut 2 bases from V and 0 bases from J; bases unmatched to any gene: 5. Looked up from germline, CDR1 is MNHNS and CDR2 is SASEGT. CDR3 size: 16 residues. The CDR3 DNA sequence: TGTGCCAGCAGTGAAAGACAGGGTGCTAGCACAGATACGCAGTATTTT. Protein sequence: CASSERQGASTDTQYF.

V usage is TRBV20-1 and J usage is TRBJ2-3; 12 positions match TRBD2. The V and J ends lost 3 bases and 2 bases, in that order; junction bases with no gene match: 6. The CDR3 loop spans 16 amino acids. The germline V gene encodes CDR1 DFQATT and CDR2 SNEGSKA (reference sequence). Here the CDR3 DNA reads TGCAGTGCTAGCTTCGGACTAGCGGGGCACACAGATACGCAGTATTTT. As protein: CSASFGLAGHTDTQYF.